The 29 T cell receptor beta chains presented below share a single source sample, sequenced in a study of blood T cell repertoires in COVID-19. Generated by immunoSEQ multiplex PCR, the TCRdb table keeps only in-frame clones and is missing some. This sample carries approximately 140,000 clones, around 86% of them seen once, and the ten largest clones take roughly 6.1%. The specimen was peripheral blood. The receptors were gathered from a man older than 75 with acute or convalescent COVID-19.

The rearrangement links TRBV5-4 to TRBJ2-5, with 7 bases aligning to TRBD2. CDR3 length equals 16 residues. In germline, CDR1 is SGHNT, CDR2 YYREEE (reference sequence). The ends lost 0 bases at V and 5 bases at J; junction bases unmatched: 10. CDR3 sequence (DNA): TGTGCCAGCAGCTTGGGGGGGGGAGGGGCGGGGGAGACCCAGTACTTC. Encoded protein: CASSLGGGGAGETQYF. The full variable domain, its missing parts supplied by reference TRBV5-4 and TRBJ2-5, is ETGVTQSPTHLIKTRGQQVTLRCSSQSGHNTVSWYQQALGQGPQFIFQYYREEENGRGNFPPRFSGLQFPNYSSELNVNALELDDSALYLCASSLGGGGAGETQYFGPGTRLLVL.

V gene TRBV29-1 combines with J gene TRBJ1-1, with D tentatively TRBD1 (5 bases). The CDR3 loop spans 13 amino acids. Germline CDR1 SQVTM, CDR2 ANQGSEA. The ends were cut back, 4 bases at V and 1 base at J, with 10 bases in the middle. This CDR3 reads CSVGSGENTEAFF. The CDR3 DNA sequence: TGCAGCGTTGGCTCGGGGGAGAACACTGAAGCTTTCTTT.

V usage is TRBV13 and J usage is TRBJ2-5; D is perhaps TRBD2 (6 bases). V lost 5 bases, J lost 1 base, and 14 bases lay in between. Germline CDR1 reads PRHDT; CDR2 reads FYEKMQ (reference sequence). The CDR3 extends over 15 amino acids. The CDR3 loop reads CASSPGERVQETQYF. In DNA form, the CDR3 reads TGTGCCAGCAGCCCGGGGGAGCGGGTCCAAGAGACCCAGTACTTC.

The genes are TRBV27 and TRBJ2-5; 7 bases are a match to TRBD1. The CDR3 is 14 residues long. The V gene's germline CDR1 is MNHEY and CDR2 SMNVEV (reference sequence). Trimming removed 6 bases from V and 2 bases from J; junction bases left unmatched: 6. CDR3 nucleotides: TGTGCCAGCAGCCGGACAGGTTTACAAGAGACCCAGTACTTC. Translation: CASSRTGLQETQYF.

The chain uses TRBV5-1 and TRBJ1-1; TRBD1 is a possible D gene (6 bases). This CDR3 has 15 residues. Trimming stripped 0 bases from V and 1 base from J, with 10 bases between. The germline V gene has CDR1 SGHRS and CDR2 YFSETQ. The CDR3 region has the DNA TGCGCCAGCAGCTTGGTAGGACAGTCGAACACTGAAGCTTTCTTT. Translated: CASSLVGQSNTEAFF. The variable domain in full, with the rest retrieved from reference TRBV5-1 and TRBJ1-1, is KAGVTQTPRYLIKTRGQQVTLSCSPISGHRSVSWYQQTPGQGLQFLFEYFSETQRNKGNFPGRFSGRQFSNSRSEMNVSTLELGDSALYLCASSLVGQSNTEAFFGQGTRLTVV.

V is TRBV3-1 (or the pseudogene TRBV3-2) and J is TRBJ2-2, with TRBD2 matching 7 bases. This CDR3 comprises 13 residues. Germline V gene data show CDR1 as LGHDT and CDR2 as YNNKEL (reference sequence). The J segment lost 6 bases and the V segment lost 3 bases, leaving 1 base of the junction unmatched. CDR3 region: CASSQAGAGELFF. The CDR3 DNA follows: TGTGCCAGCAGCCAGGCGGGAGCCGGGGAGCTGTTTTTT.

V usage is TRBV2 and J usage is TRBJ1-6; 10 bases align to TRBD1. Trimming cost V 5 bases and J 7 bases; bases outside gene matches: 11. This CDR3 contains 17 residues. Germline V gene data show CDR1 as SNHLY and CDR2 as FYNNEI. Written as DNA, the CDR3 is TGTGCCAGCAGTTTTTCAGGGCCGGGACAGGGGAATTCACCCCTCCACTTT. Translated: CASSFSGPGQGNSPLHF.

The rearrangement uses TRBV19 and TRBJ1-1; a possible D gene is TRBD1 (6 bases). Germline V CDR1 and CDR2: LNHDA, SQIVND (reference sequence). V lost 7 bases to trimming and J lost 5 bases, with 17 bases between them. The CDR3 totals 14 residues. The CDR3 DNA sequence: TGTGCCAGTACCCTAAGCGGGGGCAATACTGAAGCTTTCTTT. Translation gives CASTLSGGNTEAFF.

CDR3: CASSFPGNPYEQYF. DNA for the CDR3: TGTGCCAGCAGCTTTCCCGGGAACCCCTACGAGCAGTACTTC. The rearrangement joins TRBV5-4 to TRBJ2-7, with a weak D call TRBD2 (5 bases). V lost 2 bases to trimming and J lost 2 bases, with 11 bases between them. The CDR3 loop spans 14 amino acids. The germline V gene encodes CDR1 SGHNT and CDR2 YYREEE (reference sequence).

V is TRBV12-3 or TRBV12-4 and J is TRBJ2-5; 9 nucleotides agree with TRBD2. The CDR3 is 13 amino acids. Trimming removed 3 bases from V and 5 bases from J; junction bases left unmatched: 1. The CDR3 DNA is TGTGCCAGCAGTTTTGGACTAGCGGAGACCCAGTACTTC. It encodes CASSFGLAETQYF.

The rearrangement links TRBV28 to TRBJ2-2; TRBD1 matches 8 bases. This CDR3 spans 16 amino acids. The V gene end was trimmed by 3 bases and the J gene end by 6 bases; junction bases not matched to a gene: 9. Germline loops: CDR1 MDHEN, CDR2 SYDVKM. The CDR3 DNA reads as TGTGCCAGCAGTTTTACAGGACAGGGTCCCCCCGGGGAGCTGTTTTTT. It yields the protein CASSFTGQGPPGELFF.

The chain links TRBV24-1 to TRBJ2-2, with 9 positions matching TRBD1. There are 16 residues in the CDR3. Germline values: CDR1 KGHDR, CDR2 SFDVKD. The junction had 4 bases not matched to a gene; V was cut back by 4 bases and J by 2 bases. In nucleotides, the CDR3 is TGTGCCACCAGTGACCCGGGACAGGGAAACACCGGGGAGCTGTTTTTT. Its protein product is CATSDPGQGNTGELFF.

The genes are TRBV6-2 or TRBV6-3 and TRBJ2-3; a possible D gene is TRBD1 (6 bases). Between the trimmed V and J ends, which lost 5 bases and 5 bases, there was a span of 17 bases. The CDR3 loop spans 15 amino acids. Germline lookup yields CDR1 MNHEY and CDR2 SVGEGT. The CDR3 reads CASSPSWGRVDTQYF. In nucleotides, the CDR3 is TGTGCCAGCAGTCCCTCGTGGGGGCGAGTAGATACGCAGTATTTT.

This clone has a handful of counts. The chain couples TRBV9 to TRBJ2-1; TRBD1 agrees at 7 bases. V was clipped by 3 bases and J by 1 base; unmatched bases: 4. In germline, CDR1 is SGDLS, CDR2 YYNGEE. CDR3 length: 15 residues. CDR3: CASSEQGWSYNEQFF. The CDR3 DNA sequence: TGTGCCAGCAGCGAACAGGGGTGGTCCTACAATGAGCAGTTCTTC.

Note on this clone: Different DNA sequences within this sample yield the same CDR3. The chain uses TRBV10-2 and TRBJ1-5, with 9 positions matching TRBD1. The V and J ends lost 5 bases and 3 bases, in that order; junction bases with no gene match: 2. Per the germline V gene, CDR1 is WSHSY and CDR2 is SAAADI. The CDR3 consists of 14 residues. The CDR3 nucleotides read TGCGCCAGCAGTCGGGACAGGGACAATCAGCCCCAGCATTTT. Its protein product is CASSRDRDNQPQHF.

The chain recombines TRBV19 with TRBJ1-6, with 8 bases lining up with TRBD1. J gave up 9 bases and V 5 bases, and 12 bases lay outside the gene matches. CDR1 is LNHDA, CDR2 SQIVND, per germline (reference sequence). The CDR3 spans 16 residues. CDR3 sequence: CASSPTTGVGTSPLHF. CDR3 sequence (DNA): TGTGCCAGTAGTCCGACGACAGGGGTTGGTACTTCACCCCTCCACTTT.

This chain connects TRBV12-3 or TRBV12-4 to TRBJ2-5; D perhaps matches TRBD2 (6 bases). The V and J ends lost 2 bases and 5 bases respectively, with 9 bases between them. The CDR3 has 13 residues. The CDR3 is CASSLSGRETQYF. The CDR3 bases are TGTGCCAGCAGTTTATCGGGGAGGGAGACCCAGTACTTC.

The V gene is TRBV5-8, the J gene TRBJ1-6; 10 nucleotides match TRBD1. V was pared by 4 bases and J by 7 bases, with 8 bases of the junction left unmatched. Germline lookup yields CDR1 SGHTS and CDR2 YDEGEE. The CDR3 sequence is 16 residues long. CDR3 sequence (DNA): TGTGCCAGCAGCAAACCCGGGACAGGGGTAAATTCACCCCTCCACTTT. It is translated as CASSKPGTGVNSPLHF. The whole variable domain, filled in from reference TRBV5-8 and TRBJ1-6, reads EAGVTQSPTHLIKTRGQQATLRCSPISGHTSVYWYQQALGLGLQFLLWYDEGEERNRGNFPPRFSGRQFPNYSSELNVNALELEDSALYLCASSKPGTGVNSPLHFGNGTRLTVT.

This chain connects TRBV5-1 to TRBJ2-1; 9 nucleotides align to TRBD2. V was clipped by 0 bases and J by 4 bases; unmatched bases: 11. The germline V gene has CDR1 SGHRS and CDR2 YFSETQ. The CDR3 is 18 residues long. For the CDR3, the DNA is TGCGCCAGCAGCTTGGCATCGGCTAGCGGGGTCGGGTACAATGAGCAGTTCTTC. Its translation: CASSLASASGVGYNEQFF.

V and J are TRBV7-6 and TRBJ2-1, with 11 bases fitting TRBD2. There are 16 residues in the CDR3. The germline V gene has CDR1 SGHVS and CDR2 FNYEAQ. J lost 5 bases, V lost 5 bases, and 8 bases had no gene match. The CDR3 is CASSPYSGLADNEQFF. The CDR3 region has the DNA TGTGCCAGCAGCCCCTATTCGGGACTAGCGGACAATGAGCAGTTCTTC.

The chain recombines TRBV5-4 with TRBJ2-5, with 7 positions matching TRBD2. This CDR3 has 16 amino acids. The germline V gene encodes CDR1 SGHNT and CDR2 YYREEE (reference sequence). V shed 0 bases and J 5 bases; nucleotides not matched to a gene: 10. CDR3 sequence: CASSLAGREFLETQYF. CDR3 in DNA: TGTGCCAGCAGCTTGGCGGGGCGGGAGTTCTTGGAGACCCAGTACTTC.

In regard to this clone: A read error may produce the germline difference seen at one junction end. The chain couples TRBV3-1 (or the pseudogene TRBV3-2) to TRBJ1-4; perhaps TRBD1 as D (5 bases). Germline assignment: CDR1 LGHDT and CDR2 YNNKEL (reference sequence). The CDR3 has 12 residues. For the CDR3, the DNA is TGTGCCAGCAGCCAAGAGGGGAGGGACCTGAGTTTT. Translated, it gives CASSQEGRDLSF.

This sequence joins TRBV6-5 and TRBJ1-5, with 10 nucleotides matching TRBD1. The germline gives CDR1 MNHEY, CDR2 SVGAGI. Losses at the gene ends were 5 bases for V and 7 bases for J; bases not matched to a gene: 8. The CDR3 extends over 15 amino acids. The CDR3 DNA sequence: TGTGCCAGCAGTAATCGACAGGGGGCGGGCCAGCCCCAGCATTTT. Encoded protein: CASSNRQGAGQPQHF.

This clone was seen a few times. The V and J genes are TRBV25-1 and TRBJ2-7; D may be TRBD1 (6 bases). Germline CDR1 and CDR2: MGHDK and SYGVNS. The CDR3 has 12 residues. The V gene lost 4 bases and the J gene lost 7 bases, with 11 bases spanning the gap. The CDR3 bases are TGTGCCAGCAGTGTCAGGGGACGGGAGCAGTACTTC. The encoded protein is CASSVRGREQYF.

V usage is TRBV6-1 and J usage is TRBJ2-7; 7 bases are a match to TRBD2. With 3 bases clipped from V and 0 bases from J, the junction kept 8 bases outside the gene matches. The CDR3 has 16 residues. The germline V gene encodes CDR1 MNHNS and CDR2 SASEGT. This CDR3 reads CASSDWASGVSYEQYF. The CDR3, as DNA: TGTGCCAGCAGTGATTGGGCCAGCGGGGTCTCCTACGAGCAGTACTTC.

V gene TRBV20-1 combines with J gene TRBJ1-3; D is unclear. V was trimmed by 5 bases and J by 3 bases, leaving 5 bases between them. Germline values: CDR1 DFQATT, CDR2 SNEGSKA (reference sequence). The length of the CDR3 is 11 residues. The CDR3: CSAPIGNTIYF. CDR3 bases: TGCAGTGCTCCAATTGGAAACACCATATATTTT.

The chain carries TRBV10-3 and TRBJ2-6; no clear D. Trimming stripped 3 bases from V and 1 base from J, with 7 bases between. CDR1 and CDR2 from the germline V gene are ENHRY and SYGVKD. The CDR3 has 15 amino acids. As DNA, the CDR3 is TGTGCCATCAGTGACCAGAATTCTGGGGCCAACGTCCTGACTTTC. It specifies CAISDQNSGANVLTF.

CDR3 in DNA: TGCGCCAGCAGCCCCTGGGGGGGGAATAGCAATCAGCCCCAGCATTTT. Translating gives CASSPWGGNSNQPQHF. This sequence joins TRBV4-1 and TRBJ1-5, with D possibly TRBD1 on 5 matching bases. Germline assignment: CDR1 MGHRA and CDR2 YSYEKL. Trimming shortened V by 4 bases and J by 0 bases, and 13 bases separated the two germline ends. The CDR3 is made up of 16 amino acids.

The chain joins TRBV20-1 to TRBJ2-4; TRBD1 matches at 7 bases. The CDR3 loop spans 11 amino acids. CDR1 is DFQATT and CDR2 is SNEGSKA in the germline V gene (reference sequence). DNA of the CDR3: TGCAGCTTGGACAGGAAAAACATTCAGTACTTC. It specifies CSLDRKNIQYF.